This T cell receptor beta chain was observed in a study of T cells in Graves' hyperthyroidism and ophthalmopathy. Study results and caveats: Before onset, ophthalmopathy was predicted by the model a median about six months earlier. The majority of expanded thyroid clonotypes above 0.001 also appeared in blood.

Absent ophthalmopathy progression within 18 months defined stable Graves' hyperthyroidism. This clonotype showed up many times. Its antigen is unknown. Deletions cut 2 bases from V and 4 bases from J, with 1 base between. The CDR3 length is 11 residues. CDR1 is LGHNT, CDR2 FRNRAP, per germline. Amplification targeted TCR beta CDR3 regions from RNA transcripts. HTBI primers drove first-round RT-PCR of the TCR CDR3. TCRdb re-analysed the multiplex PCR reads in MiXCR, keeping a single row per CDR3 protein. Of over 300,000 distinct CDR3 sequences listed, approximately 15% are singletons. The chain carries TRBV12-5 and TRBJ2-3; D gene unclear. This clonotype was sampled from a woman aged 55-69 years with Graves' hyperthyroidism. The specimen sequenced was blood. CDR3 nucleotide sequence: TGTGCTAGTGGTTTGCCAGATACGCAGTATTTT. Translating it yields CASGLPDTQYF. The full variable domain, its missing parts supplied by reference TRBV12-5 and TRBJ2-3, is DARVTQTPRHKVTEMGQEVTMRCQPILGHNTVFWYRQTMMQGLELLAYFRNRAPLDDSGMPKDRFSAEMPDATLATLKIQPSEPRDSAVYFCASGLPDTQYFGPGTRLTVL.